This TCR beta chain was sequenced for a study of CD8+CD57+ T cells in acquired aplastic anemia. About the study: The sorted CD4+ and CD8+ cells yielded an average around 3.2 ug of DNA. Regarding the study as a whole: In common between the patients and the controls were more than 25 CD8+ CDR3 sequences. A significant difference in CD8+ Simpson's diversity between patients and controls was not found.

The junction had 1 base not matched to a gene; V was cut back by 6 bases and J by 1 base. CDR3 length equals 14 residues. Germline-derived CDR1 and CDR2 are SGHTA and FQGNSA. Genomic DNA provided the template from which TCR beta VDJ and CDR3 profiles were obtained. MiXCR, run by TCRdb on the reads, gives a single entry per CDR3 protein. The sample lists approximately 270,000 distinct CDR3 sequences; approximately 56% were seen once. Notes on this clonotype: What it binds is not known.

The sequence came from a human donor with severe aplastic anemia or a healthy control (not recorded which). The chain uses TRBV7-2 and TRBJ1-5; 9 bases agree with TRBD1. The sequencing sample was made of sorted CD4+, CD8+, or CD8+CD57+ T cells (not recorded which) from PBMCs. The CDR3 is CASRGTGSNQPQHF. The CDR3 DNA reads TGTGCCAGCAGGGGGACAGGGAGCAATCAGCCCCAGCATTTT.